This T cell receptor (beta chain) was profiled in a study of T cell repertoires in cytomegalovirus infection. This clonotype was recorded a few times. TCRdb processed the reads anew with MiXCR; each CDR3 protein has one entry. The table includes around 280,000 distinct CDR3 sequences, roughly a tenth detected once. The CDR3 is 13 residues long. Looked up from germline, CDR1 is DFQATT and CDR2 is SNEGSKA (reference sequence). The sequenced sample was PBMCs. The TCR was taken from a human donor in good health (CMV status not recorded). Some clones in this sample may be carry-over from other donors' samples. The chain carries TRBV20-1 and TRBJ2-3; 7 bases align to TRBD2. CDR3 residues: CRGGGSGTDTQYF. CDR3 DNA sequence: TGCAGGGGGGGGGGGTCCGGCACAGATACGCAGTATTTT.